This T cell receptor beta chain was found in a study of OX40 agonist ivuxolimab in advanced cancers. For the study in its entirety: The costimulatory receptor OX40 (CD134) was targeted by ivuxolimab, a fully human IgG2 agonistic monoclonal antibody. Intravenous ivuxolimab was administered to patients every 2 weeks at six dose levels: 0.01, 0.1, 0.3, 1.5, 3 and 10 mg/kg. Among the roughly 50 dose-escalation patients, approximately 20 had hepatocellular carcinoma, approximately 15 melanoma, 9 renal cell carcinoma and 9 head and neck cancer. The dose-escalation cohort was around 84% male with a mean age of approximately 59 years, ranging from 23 to 79. Patients were allowed to have had prior anti-PD-1, anti-PD-L1 or anti-CTLA-4 therapy, and roughly 40% of the dose-escalation patients had previously received checkpoint inhibitors. Partial responses occurred in three dose-escalation patients, of whom one had hepatocellular carcinoma and two had cutaneous melanoma. Peripheral TCRbeta sequencing aimed to test whether ivuxolimab altered TCR sequence diversity and caused clonal T-cell expansion. The paper covers the monotherapy dose-escalation part of the phase I ivuxolimab trial, which included N of about 50 patients. Overall study outcomes, separate from this receptor: Clonal expansion of both CD4+ and CD8+ blood T cells was observed from baseline to week 6 at doses 0.1 to 3.0 mg/kg. Low levels of normalized T-cell clonal expansion were also seen in some patients who did not respond. On average, CD8+ T cells showed more expanded clones than CD4+ T cells after ivuxolimab. Partial responders in the 0.1-3.0 mg/kg groups had among the lowest normalized peripheral clonal expansion, especially among CD8+ T cells. The antigen specificity of the clonally expanded peripheral T cells was not determined.

The trial excluded patients who had a history of autoimmune disease or were on systemic immunosuppression. Peripheral blood for TCR sequencing was collected from all dose cohorts at baseline, on cycle 4 day 1, and on cycle 7 day 1. Samples came from an open-label, multicenter, first-in-human phase I dose-escalation trial of ivuxolimab. Adults with locally advanced or metastatic melanoma, renal cell carcinoma, hepatocellular carcinoma or head and neck squamous cell carcinoma were enrolled in the trial. CD4+ and CD8+ T cells were sorted separately from peripheral blood before TCR sequencing. Per the germline V gene, MDHEN is the CDR1 and SYDVKM is the CDR2. The CDR3 starts with the cysteine, ends with the phenylalanine, and has 17 residues. Only the CDR3 portion is preserved as DNA: 51 bases, with reading frame beginning at the first base. Ends trimmed: V by 5 bases, J by 0 bases; bases unmatched to a gene: 10.

This clone was counted a few times. Which antigen it targets is not known. No base qualities exist here, and no much larger clone lies one base off it. Genomic DNA was extracted from sorted cells for sequencing of the TCRbeta CDR3 region. TCRbeta CDR3 regions were sequenced using the immunoSEQ Assay. Held by TCRdb, this immuneACCESS table contains in-frame sequences only and omits some clones. Under half of the omission traces to an unresolved V gene where checked; the cause of the rest is unknown. This sample is represented by tens of thousands of clones; 84% of them were singletons. Approximately 13% of the sample is held by the ten biggest clonotypes.

This chain joins TRBV28 to TRBJ1-1; 9 central nucleotides agree with TRBD1. Sequences were derived from CD4+ or CD8+ T cells sorted from blood, sampled in a trial of the OX40 agonist ivuxolimab. This TCR was sampled from an adult with an advanced solid tumor such as melanoma, head and neck, liver or kidney cancer. The CDR3 region: CASSGTGFLTVNTEAFF. The DNA is as follows: TGTGCCAGCAGTGGGACAGGGTTCTTAACCGTGAACACTGAAGCTTTCTTT.